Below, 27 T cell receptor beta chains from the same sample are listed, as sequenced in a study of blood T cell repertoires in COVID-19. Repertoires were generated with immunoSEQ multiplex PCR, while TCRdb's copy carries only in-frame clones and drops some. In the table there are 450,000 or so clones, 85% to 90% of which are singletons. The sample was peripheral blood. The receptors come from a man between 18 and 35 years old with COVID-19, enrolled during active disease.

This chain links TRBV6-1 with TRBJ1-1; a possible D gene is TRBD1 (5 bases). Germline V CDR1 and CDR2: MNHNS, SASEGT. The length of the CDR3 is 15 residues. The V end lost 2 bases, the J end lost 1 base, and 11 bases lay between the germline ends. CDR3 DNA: TGTGCCAGCAGTGAATCGGGGGACCCGAACACTGAAGCTTTCTTT. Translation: CASSESGDPNTEAFF.

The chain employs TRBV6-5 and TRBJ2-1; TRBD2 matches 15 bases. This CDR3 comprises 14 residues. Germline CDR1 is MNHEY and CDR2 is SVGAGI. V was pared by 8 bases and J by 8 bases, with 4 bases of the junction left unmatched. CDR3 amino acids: CASGLAGGPDEQFF. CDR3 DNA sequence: TGTGCCAGCGGACTAGCGGGGGGGCCCGATGAGCAGTTCTTC.

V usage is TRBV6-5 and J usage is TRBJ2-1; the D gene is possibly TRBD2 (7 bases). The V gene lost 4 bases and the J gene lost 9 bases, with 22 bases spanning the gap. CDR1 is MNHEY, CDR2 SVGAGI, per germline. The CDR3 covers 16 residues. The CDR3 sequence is CASSCLEQGAGCEQFF. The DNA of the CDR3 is TGTGCCAGCAGTTGCCTCGAACAGGGAGCGGGGTGTGAGCAGTTCTTC.

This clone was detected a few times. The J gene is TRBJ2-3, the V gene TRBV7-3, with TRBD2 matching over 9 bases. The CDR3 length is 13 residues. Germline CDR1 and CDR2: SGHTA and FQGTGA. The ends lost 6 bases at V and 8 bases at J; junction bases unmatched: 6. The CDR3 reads CASSQGLASTQYF. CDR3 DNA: TGTGCCAGCAGTCAGGGACTAGCAAGTACGCAGTATTTT. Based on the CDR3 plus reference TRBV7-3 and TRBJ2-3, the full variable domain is GAGVSQTPSNKVTEKGKYVELRCDPISGHTALYWYRQSLGQGPEFLIYFQGTGAADDSGLPNDRFFAVRPEGSVSTLKIQRTERGDSAVYLCASSQGLASTQYFGPGTRLTVL.

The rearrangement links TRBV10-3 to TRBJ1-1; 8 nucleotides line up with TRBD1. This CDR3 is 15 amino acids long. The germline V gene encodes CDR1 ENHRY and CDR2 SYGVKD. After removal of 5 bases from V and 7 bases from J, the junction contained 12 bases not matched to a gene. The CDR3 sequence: CAISPAFPGGGEAFF. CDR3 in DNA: TGTGCCATCAGTCCCGCATTCCCAGGGGGCGGTGAAGCTTTCTTT.

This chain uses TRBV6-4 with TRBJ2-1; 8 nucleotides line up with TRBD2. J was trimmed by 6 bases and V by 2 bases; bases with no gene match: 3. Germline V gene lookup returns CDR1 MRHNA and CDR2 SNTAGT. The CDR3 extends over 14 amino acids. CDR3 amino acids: CASSDTGGSNEQFF. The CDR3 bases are TGTGCCAGCAGTGACACGGGGGGGAGCAATGAGCAGTTCTTC.

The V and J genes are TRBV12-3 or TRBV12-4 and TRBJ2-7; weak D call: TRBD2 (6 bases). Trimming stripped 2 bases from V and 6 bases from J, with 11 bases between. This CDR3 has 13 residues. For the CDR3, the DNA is TGTGCCAGCAGTTTACGGGAAGCGGGCGAGCAGTACTTC. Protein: CASSLREAGEQYF.

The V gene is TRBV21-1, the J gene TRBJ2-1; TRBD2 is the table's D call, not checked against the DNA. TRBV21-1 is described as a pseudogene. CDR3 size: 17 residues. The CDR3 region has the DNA TGTGCCAGCAGCAAAGTGAGGGCGGGAGCCCCCTACAATGAGCAGTTCTTC. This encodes CASSKVRAGAPYNEQFF.

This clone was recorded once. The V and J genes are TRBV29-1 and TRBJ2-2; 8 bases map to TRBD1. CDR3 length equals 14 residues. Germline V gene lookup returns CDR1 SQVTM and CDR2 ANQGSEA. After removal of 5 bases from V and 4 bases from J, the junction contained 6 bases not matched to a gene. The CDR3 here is CSVPDRAGTGELFF. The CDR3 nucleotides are TGCAGCGTTCCGGACAGGGCGGGCACCGGGGAGCTGTTTTTT.

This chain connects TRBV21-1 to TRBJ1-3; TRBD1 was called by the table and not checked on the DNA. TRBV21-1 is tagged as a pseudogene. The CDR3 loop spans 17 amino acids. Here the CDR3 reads CASSGSSDRGHGNTIYF. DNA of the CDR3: TGTGCCAGCAGTGGTTCCAGCGACAGGGGGCACGGAAACACCATATATTTT.

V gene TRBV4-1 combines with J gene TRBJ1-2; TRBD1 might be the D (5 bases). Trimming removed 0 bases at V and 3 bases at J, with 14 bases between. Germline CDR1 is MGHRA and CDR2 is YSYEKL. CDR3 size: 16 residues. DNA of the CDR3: TGCGCCAGCAGCCAAGAGTTCCAGGGCGGAGACTATGGCTACACCTTC. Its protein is CASSQEFQGGDYGYTF.

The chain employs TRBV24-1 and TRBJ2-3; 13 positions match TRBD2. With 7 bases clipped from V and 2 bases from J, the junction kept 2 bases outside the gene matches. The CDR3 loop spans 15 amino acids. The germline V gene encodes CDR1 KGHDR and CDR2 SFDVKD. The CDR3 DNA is TGTGCCACCAGAGGGACTAGCGGGAACACAGATACGCAGTATTTT. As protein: CATRGTSGNTDTQYF.

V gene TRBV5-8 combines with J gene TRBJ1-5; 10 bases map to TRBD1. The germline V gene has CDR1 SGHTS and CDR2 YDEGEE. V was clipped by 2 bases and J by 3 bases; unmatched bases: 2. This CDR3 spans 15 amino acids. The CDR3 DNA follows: TGTGCCAGCAGCTTTGGGACAGGGGACAATCAGCCCCAGCATTTT. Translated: CASSFGTGDNQPQHF.

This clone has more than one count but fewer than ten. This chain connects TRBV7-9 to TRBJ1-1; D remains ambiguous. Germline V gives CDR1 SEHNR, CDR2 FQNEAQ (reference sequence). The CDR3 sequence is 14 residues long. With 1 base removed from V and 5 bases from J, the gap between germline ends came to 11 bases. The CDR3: CASSLGLAGTEAFF. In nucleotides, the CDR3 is TGTGCCAGCAGCTTAGGGTTGGCGGGAACTGAAGCTTTCTTT.

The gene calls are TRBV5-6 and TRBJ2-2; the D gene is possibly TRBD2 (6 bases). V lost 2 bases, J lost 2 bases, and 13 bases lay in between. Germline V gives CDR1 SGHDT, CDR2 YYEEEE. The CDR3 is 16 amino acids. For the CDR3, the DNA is TGTGCCAGCAGCTTTGGAGGGGCTAGCAACACCGGGGAGCTGTTTTTT. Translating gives CASSFGGASNTGELFF.

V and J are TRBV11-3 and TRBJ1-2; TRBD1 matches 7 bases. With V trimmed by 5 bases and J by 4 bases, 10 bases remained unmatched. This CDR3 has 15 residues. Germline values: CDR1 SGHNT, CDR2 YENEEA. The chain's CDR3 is CASSVLRDRVYGYTF. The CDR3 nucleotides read TGTGCCAGCAGCGTCCTCCGGGACAGAGTCTATGGCTACACCTTC.

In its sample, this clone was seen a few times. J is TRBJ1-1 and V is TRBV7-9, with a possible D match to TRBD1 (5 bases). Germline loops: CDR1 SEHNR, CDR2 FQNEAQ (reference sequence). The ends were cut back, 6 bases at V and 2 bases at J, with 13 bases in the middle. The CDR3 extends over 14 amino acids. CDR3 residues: CASRITGHNTEAFF. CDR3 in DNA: TGTGCCAGCAGGATAACAGGACATAACACTGAAGCTTTCTTT.

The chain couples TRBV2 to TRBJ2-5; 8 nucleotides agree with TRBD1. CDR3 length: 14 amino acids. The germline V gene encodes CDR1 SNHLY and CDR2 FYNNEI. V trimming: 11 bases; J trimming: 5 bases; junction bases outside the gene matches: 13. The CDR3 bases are TGTGCCGCCCTGGGCTGGACAGGGAGCGAGACCCAGTACTTC. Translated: CAALGWTGSETQYF.

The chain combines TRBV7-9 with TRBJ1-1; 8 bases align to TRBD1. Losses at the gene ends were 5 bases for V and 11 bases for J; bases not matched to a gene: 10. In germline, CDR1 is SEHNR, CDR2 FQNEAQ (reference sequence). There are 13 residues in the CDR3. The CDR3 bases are TGTGCCAGCAGCCTACAGGGGGTTCGGAATGCTTTCTTT. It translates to CASSLQGVRNAFF.

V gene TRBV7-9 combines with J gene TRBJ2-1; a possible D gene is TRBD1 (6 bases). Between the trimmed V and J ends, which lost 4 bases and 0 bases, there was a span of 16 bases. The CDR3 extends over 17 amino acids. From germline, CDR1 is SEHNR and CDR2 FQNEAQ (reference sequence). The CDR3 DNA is TGTGCCAGCAGCTACCCTCGACAGGCTAGCTCCTACAATGAGCAGTTCTTC. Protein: CASSYPRQASSYNEQFF.

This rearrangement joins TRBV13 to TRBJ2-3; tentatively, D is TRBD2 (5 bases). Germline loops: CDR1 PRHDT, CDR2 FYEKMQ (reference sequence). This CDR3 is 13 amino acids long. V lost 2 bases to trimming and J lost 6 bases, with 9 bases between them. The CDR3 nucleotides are TGTGCCAGCAGCTTAACCCGCGGGGATACGCAGTATTTT. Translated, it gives CASSLTRGDTQYF.

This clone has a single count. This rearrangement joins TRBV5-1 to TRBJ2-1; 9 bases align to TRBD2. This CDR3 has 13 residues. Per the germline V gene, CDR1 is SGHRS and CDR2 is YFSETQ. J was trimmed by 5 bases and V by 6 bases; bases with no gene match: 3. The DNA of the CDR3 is TGCGCCAGCAAGAGCGGGAGGAACAATGAGCAGTTCTTC. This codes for CASKSGRNNEQFF.

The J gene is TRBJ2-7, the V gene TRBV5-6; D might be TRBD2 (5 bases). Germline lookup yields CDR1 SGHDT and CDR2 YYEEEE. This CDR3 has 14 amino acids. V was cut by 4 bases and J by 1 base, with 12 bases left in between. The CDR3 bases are TGTGCCAGCAGCAACGGACTGGTATCCTACGAGCAGTACTTC. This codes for CASSNGLVSYEQYF.

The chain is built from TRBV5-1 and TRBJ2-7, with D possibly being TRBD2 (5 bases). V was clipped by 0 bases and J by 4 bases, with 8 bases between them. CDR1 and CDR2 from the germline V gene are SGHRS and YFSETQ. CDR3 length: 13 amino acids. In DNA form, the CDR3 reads TGCGCCAGCAGCTTGGCCCGGAGGTACGAGCAGTACTTC. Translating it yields CASSLARRYEQYF.

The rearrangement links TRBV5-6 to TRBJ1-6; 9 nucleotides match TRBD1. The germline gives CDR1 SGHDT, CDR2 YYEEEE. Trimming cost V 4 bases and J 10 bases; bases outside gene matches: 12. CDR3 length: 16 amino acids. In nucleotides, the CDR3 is TGTGCCAGCAGCCCCAGTCCCGGGACAGGGTTCTCACCCCTCCACTTT. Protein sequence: CASSPSPGTGFSPLHF.

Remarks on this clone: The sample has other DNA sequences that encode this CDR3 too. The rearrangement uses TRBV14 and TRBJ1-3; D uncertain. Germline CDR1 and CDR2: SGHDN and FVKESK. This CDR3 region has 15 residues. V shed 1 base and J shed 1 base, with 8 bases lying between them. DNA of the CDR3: TGTGCCAGCAGCCAAGTTAGATCTTCTGGAAACACCATATATTTT. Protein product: CASSQVRSSGNTIYF. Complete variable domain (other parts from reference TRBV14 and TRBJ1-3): EAGVTQFPSHSVIEKGQTVTLRCDPISGHDNLYWYRRVMGKEIKFLLHFVKESKQDESGMPNNRFLAERTGGTYSTLKVQPAELEDSGVYFCASSQVRSSGNTIYFGEGSWLTVV.

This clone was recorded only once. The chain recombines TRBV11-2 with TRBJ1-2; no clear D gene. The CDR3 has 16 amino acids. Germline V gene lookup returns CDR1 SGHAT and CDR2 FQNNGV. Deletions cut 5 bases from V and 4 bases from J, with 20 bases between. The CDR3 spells CASSRPGSGWLYGYTF. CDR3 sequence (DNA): TGTGCCAGCAGCCGCCCCGGCAGCGGCTGGCTCTATGGCTACACCTTC.